The 9 T cell receptor beta chains in this list originate from one sample, sequenced in a study of blood T cell repertoires in COVID-19. The data were produced by immunoSEQ multiplex PCR, yet TCRdb's version contains in-frame clones alone and is incomplete. The sample gives 60,000 to 80,000 clones, roughly 84% of which show up once; 8.5% to 10% is in the top ten. Sequencing was carried out using peripheral blood. The receptors derive from a man aged 45-60 years with active COVID-19.

The table lists this clone with many counts. The gene calls are TRBV27 and TRBJ2-2; 7 bases are a match to TRBD2. Germline CDR1 and CDR2: MNHEY and SMNVEV (reference sequence). The CDR3 totals 18 residues. J lost 0 bases, V lost 1 base, and 8 bases had no gene match. CDR3 in DNA: TGTGCCAGCAGTTTATGGTCTTTTGCGGGGGCGAACACCGGGGAGCTGTTTTTT. Protein sequence: CASSLWSFAGANTGELFF.

The genes are TRBV2 and TRBJ2-7; the D is unclear. This CDR3 is built from 11 residues. The V gene lost 4 bases and the J gene lost 7 bases, with 8 bases spanning the gap. The germline gives CDR1 SNHLY, CDR2 FYNNEI. CDR3 sequence: CASSAGGEQYF. DNA for the CDR3: TGTGCCAGCAGTGCGGGTGGGGAGCAGTACTTC.

The chain has TRBV4-1 and TRBJ1-6; 10 nucleotides line up with TRBD1. The V gene's germline CDR1 is MGHRA and CDR2 YSYEKL. V lost 1 base to trimming and J lost 9 bases; unmatched junction nucleotides: 6. There are 16 residues in the CDR3. The chain's CDR3 is CASSQAIGTGVSPLHF. The DNA of the CDR3 is TGCGCCAGCAGCCAAGCGATAGGGACAGGGGTTTCACCCCTCCACTTT.

This rearrangement joins TRBV9 to TRBJ2-2; the D gene is possibly TRBD2 (6 bases). Germline values: CDR1 SGDLS, CDR2 YYNGEE. Trimming pared 2 bases from V and 2 bases from J, leaving 13 bases between. The length of the CDR3 is 16 residues. The DNA for the CDR3 is TGTGCCAGCAGCGTCGCCGGGAGATCTAACACCGGGGAGCTGTTTTTT. It translates to CASSVAGRSNTGELFF.

V usage is TRBV15 and J usage is TRBJ1-4; D not certain. The germline gives CDR1 LNHNV, CDR2 YYDKDF (reference sequence). The CDR3 loop spans 15 amino acids. V gave up 4 bases and J gave up 0 bases, with 9 bases separating them. This CDR3 is CATSKSGSTNEKLFF. CDR3 bases: TGTGCCACCAGCAAATCAGGCTCAACTAATGAAAAACTGTTTTTT.

The CDR3 here is CASTSGYNSPLHF. CDR3 sequence (DNA): TGTGCCAGCACCTCGGGGTATAATTCACCCCTCCACTTT. The chain employs TRBV2 and TRBJ1-6; D gene ambiguous. The CDR3 is 13 amino acids. Trimming left V 7 bases short and J 4 bases short, with 8 bases between. Germline-derived CDR1 and CDR2 are SNHLY and FYNNEI.

The chain links TRBV6-4 to TRBJ1-2, with D unresolved. Trimming stripped 0 bases from V and 7 bases from J, with 9 bases between. The CDR3 is 13 amino acids. Looked up from germline, CDR1 is MRHNA and CDR2 is SNTAGT. This CDR3 reads CASSDSRGGGYTF. For the CDR3, the DNA is TGTGCCAGCAGTGACTCCCGGGGAGGTGGCTACACCTTC.

The rearrangement joins TRBV27 to TRBJ1-2; D not resolved. Deletions cut 2 bases from V and 7 bases from J, with 11 bases between. The CDR3 extends over 13 amino acids. Germline assignment: CDR1 MNHEY and CDR2 SMNVEV (reference sequence). CDR3 sequence (DNA): TGTGCCAGCAGTTTAGGTCAGGATGCTGGCTACACCTTC. This encodes CASSLGQDAGYTF.

The chain joins TRBV7-9 to TRBJ1-4, with D tentatively TRBD1 (5 bases). The CDR3 consists of 14 residues. The germline V gene encodes CDR1 SEHNR and CDR2 FQNEAQ (reference sequence). V lost 3 bases to trimming and J lost 7 bases, with 12 bases between them. The DNA for the CDR3 is TGTGCCAGCAGCTTCCAGGGCCCTCCTGAAAAACTGTTTTTT. It specifies CASSFQGPPEKLFF.